These T cell receptor beta chains were read from a single sample in a study of CD8+ T cells in alopecia areata. The method was immunoSEQ multiplex PCR; TCRdb's version includes in-frame clones alone and lacks a portion of them. The repertoire holds 150,000 to 200,000 clones, with roughly 60% as singletons. Specimen: CD4+ T cells sorted from blood, collected at week 24, from a patient treated with tofacitinib. The receptors were sampled from a human donor with alopecia areata. The conserved cysteine and the conserved F or W are not part of the CDR3 here. Each record gives: D gene, J gene, clone size, V gene, CDR3 protein. A D gene is named only where the DNA matches it firmly. Size values are once, few and many counts, or a class for expanded clones, and some rows have none.

D: .; J: TRBJ1-1; size: .; V: TRBV27; CDR3: ASSLGRGSNTEAF
D: TRBD1; J: TRBJ1-1; size: once; V: TRBV30; CDR3: AWDRGATEAF
D: .; J: TRBJ1-5; size: few; V: TRBV7-2; CDR3: ASSARGYSNQPQH
D: TRBD1; J: TRBJ1-2; size: .; V: TRBV6-5; CDR3: ASSYSRTGGGYGYT
D: .; J: TRBJ2-1; size: .; V: TRBV7-3; CDR3: ASSKGTENNEQF
D: TRBD1; J: TRBJ1-1; size: few; V: TRBV5-5; CDR3: ASSRNRGGISEAF
D: .; J: TRBJ2-1; size: .; V: TRBV15; CDR3: ATSRAGAPYNEQF
D: .; J: TRBJ1-1; size: few; V: TRBV6-5; CDR3: ASSYLTEAF
D: TRBD1; J: TRBJ1-6; size: .; V: TRBV18; CDR3: ASSPGQGLPLH
D: TRBD1; J: TRBJ2-1; size: .; V: TRBV4-3; CDR3: ASSHAGTGSYNEQF
D: .; J: TRBJ1-1; size: .; V: TRBV7-9; CDR3: ASTTMTAHREAF
D: .; J: TRBJ2-1; size: .; V: TRBV29-1; CDR3: SVGFLVSRGEQF
D: .; J: TRBJ2-3; size: .; V: TRBV10-3; CDR3: AISDGADTQY
D: TRBD2; J: TRBJ2-1; size: .; V: TRBV28; CDR3: ASSSGGRWF
D: TRBD1; J: TRBJ1-2; size: .; V: TRBV23-1; CDR3: ASSPGTGGLYGYT
D: .; J: TRBJ1-5; size: .; V: TRBV6-1; CDR3: ASTDLSQPQH
D: .; J: TRBJ1-6; size: .; V: TRBV14; CDR3: ASSQDLNSPLH
D: .; J: TRBJ2-5; size: .; V: TRBV18; CDR3: ASSPLKGETQY
D: .; J: TRBJ2-5; size: .; V: TRBV29-1; CDR3: SEIHGTGETQY
D: .; J: TRBJ2-3; size: .; V: TRBV27; CDR3: ASTGGIMRGTDTQY
D: .; J: TRBJ1-2; size: .; V: TRBV5-1; CDR3: ASSSGGPDGYT
D: TRBD2; J: TRBJ2-1; size: once; V: TRBV5-1; CDR3: ASSLSPGGSSYNEQF
D: TRBD1; J: TRBJ1-1; size: .; V: TRBV27; CDR3: AVRQGSGTEAF
D: .; J: TRBJ1-1; size: .; V: TRBV4-3; CDR3: ASSQDLVNTEAF
D: TRBD2; J: TRBJ2-7; size: many; V: TRBV11-2; CDR3: ASSFTSGGIPYEQY
D: TRBD1; J: TRBJ1-2; size: .; V: TRBV2; CDR3: ASRNGGTGGYGYT
D: .; J: TRBJ1-1; size: once; V: TRBV29-1; CDR3: SVEYGQLIE
D: .; J: TRBJ2-1; size: .; V: TRBV29-1; CDR3: SVAGGRYNEQF
D: .; J: TRBJ1-1; size: .; V: TRBV29-1; CDR3: SVEDLNREKAF
D: .; J: TRBJ1-6; size: .; V: TRBV25-1; CDR3: ASSGGTRNSPLH
D: .; J: TRBJ1-5; size: once; V: TRBV7-9; CDR3: ASSQAGTPNQPQH
D: .; J: TRBJ2-1; size: .; V: TRBV5-1; CDR3: ASSLGWGPYNEQF
D: TRBD1; J: TRBJ2-7; size: .; V: TRBV6-6; CDR3: ASSSTGGRTEQY
D: .; J: TRBJ1-6; size: .; V: TRBV5-1; CDR3: ASSSEGQTFYSPLH
D: .; J: TRBJ2-1; size: .; V: TRBV29-1; CDR3: SVWTDTTYNEQF
D: TRBD1; J: TRBJ2-7; size: .; V: TRBV5-1; CDR3: ASSLSGTGGTYEQY
D: .; J: TRBJ1-1; size: many; V: TRBV7-9; CDR3: ASSLGQNPEAF
D: .; J: TRBJ2-1; size: .; V: TRBV29-1; CDR3: SVEGQGYNEQF
D: .; J: TRBJ1-6; size: .; V: TRBV29-1; CDR3: SVGREPNNSPLH
D: .; J: TRBJ1-2; size: .; V: TRBV29-1; CDR3: SVEGGGWGYT
D: .; J: TRBJ1-2; size: .; V: TRBV4-3; CDR3: ASSQEGGGPVYGYT
D: .; J: TRBJ2-5; size: many; V: TRBV10-3; CDR3: AISGGAGGETQY
D: TRBD1; J: TRBJ2-7; size: .; V: TRBV6-5; CDR3: ASSRDRDEQY
D: .; J: TRBJ1-1; size: once; V: TRBV30; CDR3: AWSVRQDTEAF